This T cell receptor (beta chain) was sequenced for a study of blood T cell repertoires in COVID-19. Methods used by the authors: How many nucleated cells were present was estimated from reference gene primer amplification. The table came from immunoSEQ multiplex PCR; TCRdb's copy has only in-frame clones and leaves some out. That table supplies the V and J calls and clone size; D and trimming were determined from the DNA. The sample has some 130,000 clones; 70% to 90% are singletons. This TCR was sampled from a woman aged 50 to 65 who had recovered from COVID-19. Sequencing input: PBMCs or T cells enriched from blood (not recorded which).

The CDR3 DNA is TGTGCCATCAGTACGACTAAGAATGAGCAGTTCTTC. Translated, it gives CAISTTKNEQFF. This chain uses TRBV10-3 with TRBJ2-1; the D gene is possibly TRBD2 (5 bases). This CDR3 has 12 amino acids. Germline assignment: CDR1 ENHRY and CDR2 SYGVKD. Trimming cost V 5 bases and J 7 bases, with 9 bases left between them.